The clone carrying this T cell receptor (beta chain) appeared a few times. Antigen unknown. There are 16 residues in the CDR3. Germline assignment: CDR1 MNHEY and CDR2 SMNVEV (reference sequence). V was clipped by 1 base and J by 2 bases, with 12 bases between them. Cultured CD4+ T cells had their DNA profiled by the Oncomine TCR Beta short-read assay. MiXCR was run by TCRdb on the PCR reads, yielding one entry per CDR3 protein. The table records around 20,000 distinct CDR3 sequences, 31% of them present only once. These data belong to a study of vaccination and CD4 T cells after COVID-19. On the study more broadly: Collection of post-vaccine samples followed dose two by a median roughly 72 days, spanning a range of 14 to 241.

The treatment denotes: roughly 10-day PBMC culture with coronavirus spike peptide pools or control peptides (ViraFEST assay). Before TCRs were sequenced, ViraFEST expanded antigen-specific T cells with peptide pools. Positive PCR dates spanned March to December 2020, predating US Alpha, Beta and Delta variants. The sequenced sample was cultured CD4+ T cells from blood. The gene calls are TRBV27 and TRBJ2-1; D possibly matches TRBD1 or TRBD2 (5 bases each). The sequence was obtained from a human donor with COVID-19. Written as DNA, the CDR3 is TGTGCCAGCAGTTTATACGGGGCCGCCCCCTACAATGAGCAGTTCTTC. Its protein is CASSLYGAAPYNEQFF.